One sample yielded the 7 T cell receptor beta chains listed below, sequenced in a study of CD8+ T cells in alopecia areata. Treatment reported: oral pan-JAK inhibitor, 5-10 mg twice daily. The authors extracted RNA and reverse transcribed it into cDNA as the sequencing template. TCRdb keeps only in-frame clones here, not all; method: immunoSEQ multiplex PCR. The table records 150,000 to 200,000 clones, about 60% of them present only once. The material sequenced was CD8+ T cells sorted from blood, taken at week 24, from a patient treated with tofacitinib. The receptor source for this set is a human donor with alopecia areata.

The CDR3 nucleotides are TGTGCCTGGAGTGATGGCTGGAGAAGTGAGCAGTTCTTC. It yields the protein CAWSDGWRSEQFF. The chain employs TRBV30 and TRBJ2-1; D remains unclear. Trimming stripped 1 base from V and 9 bases from J, with 13 bases between. This CDR3 region has 13 residues. Germline V gene data show CDR1 as GTSNPN and CDR2 as SVGIG (reference sequence).

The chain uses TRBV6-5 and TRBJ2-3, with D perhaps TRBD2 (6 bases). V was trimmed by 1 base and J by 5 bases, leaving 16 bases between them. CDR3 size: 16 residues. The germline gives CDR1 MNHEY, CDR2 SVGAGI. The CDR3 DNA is TGTGCCAGCAGTTACTGGACTGGGGGGTTAAGAGATACGCAGTATTTT. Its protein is CASSYWTGGLRDTQYF.

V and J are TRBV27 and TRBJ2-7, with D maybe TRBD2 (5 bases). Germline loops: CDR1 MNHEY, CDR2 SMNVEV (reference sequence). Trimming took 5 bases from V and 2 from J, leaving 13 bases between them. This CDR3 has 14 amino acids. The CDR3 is CASSPDGVAYEQYF. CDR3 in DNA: TGTGCCAGCAGTCCGGACGGGGTTGCCTACGAGCAGTACTTC.

The CDR3 bases are TGCGCCAGCAGCCAAGGTTCCGGGACAGGTTATGGCTACACCTTC. Translated: CASSQGSGTGYGYTF. The chain combines TRBV4-1 with TRBJ1-2, with 8 bases that match TRBD1. V shed 1 base and J 5 bases; nucleotides not matched to a gene: 6. CDR3 length: 15 residues. Germline CDR1 reads MGHRA; CDR2 reads YSYEKL.

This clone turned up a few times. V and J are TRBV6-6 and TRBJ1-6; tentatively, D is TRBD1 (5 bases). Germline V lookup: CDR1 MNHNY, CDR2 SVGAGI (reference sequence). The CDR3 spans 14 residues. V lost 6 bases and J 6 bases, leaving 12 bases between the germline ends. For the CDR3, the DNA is TGTGCCAGCAGAGGGGTTGGGGGTAATTCACCCCTCCACTTT. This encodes CASRGVGGNSPLHF.

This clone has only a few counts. CDR3 sequence: CASSSGQGALTFF. CDR3 coding DNA: TGCGCCAGCAGCTCCGGACAGGGGGCGCTGACTTTCTTT. The chain employs TRBV5-1 and TRBJ1-1, with 11 positions matching TRBD1. The CDR3 contains 13 residues. V lost 3 bases, J lost 12 bases, and 7 bases stayed unmatched. Germline V lookup: CDR1 SGHRS, CDR2 YFSETQ.

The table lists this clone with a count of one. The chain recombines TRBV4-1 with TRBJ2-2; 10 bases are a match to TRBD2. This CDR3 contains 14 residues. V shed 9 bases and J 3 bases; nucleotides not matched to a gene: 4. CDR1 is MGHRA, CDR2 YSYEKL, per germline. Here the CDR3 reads CASERGGDTGELFF. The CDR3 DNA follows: TGCGCCAGTGAGCGGGGGGGCGACACCGGGGAGCTGTTTTTT.